The clone carrying this T cell receptor (beta chain) was detected ten times or more. Its antigen is unidentified. This entry comes from a study of molecular identifiers for immune sequencing clone quantification. Study-wide results and caveats: Clones above 20 RNA copies contained over 97% of effector molecules but under 1% of naive ones.

The use of previously described methods and listed TCR primers produced the bulk TCR libraries. TCRdb analysed the PCR reads with MiXCR anew, one entry per CDR3 protein. The sample shows approximately 500,000 distinct CDR3 sequences, 25% of them seen only once. Germline values: CDR1 LNHDA, CDR2 SQIVND (reference sequence). Trimming removed 3 bases at V and 9 bases at J, with 6 bases between. The CDR3 runs 11 residues. This TCR was recovered from a human donor in good health. Some libraries in this study had Jurkat cell RNA spiked in. This rearrangement joins TRBV19 to TRBJ1-5; no clear D gene. The sample was naive CD8+ T cells from blood, with Jurkat cell RNA spiked in. As for subset: FACS-sorted CD8+CD4-CCR7+CD45RA+ naive T cells. Here the CDR3 reads CASSIGGPQHF. The DNA of the CDR3 is TGTGCCAGTAGTATTGGTGGGCCCCAGCATTTT.